The 32 T cell receptor beta chains presented below share a single source sample, sequenced in a study of T-cell reconstitution after alpha-beta-depleted transplantation in children. Preparing the TCRbeta library involved the use of unique molecular identifiers. Via MiXCR, TCRdb re-called the PCR reads, giving one row per CDR3 protein. The profile shows under 300,000 distinct CDR3 sequences, about 8.8% of them singletons. The sample was PBMCs from the stem cell graft donor, taken from the stem cell graft. All receptors come from a human donor who donated a stem cell graft to a child with SCID.

Ten or more counts support this clonotype. The CDR3 DNA sequence: TGTGCCAGCAGTTTAGCAGCAGCTAACAATCAGCCCCAGCATTTT. Its translation: CASSLAAANNQPQHF. The chain combines TRBV12-3 or TRBV12-4 with TRBJ1-5; D remains unclear. V lost 0 bases and J 3 bases, leaving 9 bases between the germline ends. This CDR3 spans 15 amino acids.

This clonotype was counted many times. The chain is built from TRBV5-1 and TRBJ2-1; D is tentatively TRBD1 or TRBD2 (6 bases each). The germline V and J ends were trimmed by 2 bases and 4 bases, with 10 bases remaining between them. Germline-derived CDR1 and CDR2 are SGHRS and YFSETQ. The CDR3 loop spans 14 amino acids. The CDR3 loop is CASSFEGGYNEQFF. The CDR3 DNA sequence: TGCGCCAGCAGCTTTGAGGGGGGTTACAATGAGCAGTTCTTC.

This clonotype was seen repeatedly, ten times or more. The chain recombines TRBV14 with TRBJ2-7, with no clear D. The V gene's germline CDR1 is SGHDN and CDR2 FVKESK. This CDR3 is built from 11 residues. V was shortened by 0 bases and J by 6 bases, with 3 bases between the two germline ends. The CDR3 spells CASSQDPEQYF. The CDR3 DNA reads as TGTGCCAGCAGCCAAGACCCCGAGCAGTACTTC. The whole variable domain, remainder taken from reference TRBV14 and TRBJ2-7, is EAGVTQFPSHSVIEKGQTVTLRCDPISGHDNLYWYRRVMGKEIKFLLHFVKESKQDESGMPNNRFLAERTGGTYSTLKVQPAELEDSGVYFCASSQDPEQYFGPGTRLTVT.

Ten or more counts support this clonotype. The rearrangement links TRBV5-5 to TRBJ1-1; no firm D call. CDR1 is SGHKS, CDR2 YYEKEE, per germline (reference sequence). Deletions cut 0 bases from V and 8 bases from J, with 14 bases between. This CDR3 is 14 amino acids long. Here the CDR3 reads CASSLEMAAVEAFF. CDR3 nucleotides: TGTGCCAGCAGCTTGGAAATGGCGGCTGTGGAAGCTTTCTTT.

Many counts were recorded for this clonotype. The chain employs TRBV6-1 and TRBJ1-2; D uncertain. The CDR3 has 13 residues. Germline values: CDR1 MNHNS, CDR2 SASEGT. V was trimmed by 1 base and J by 10 bases, leaving 13 bases between them. CDR3 sequence: CASSEEERTDYTF. The CDR3 DNA reads TGTGCCAGCAGTGAAGAGGAGAGGACGGACTACACCTTC.

This clonotype came up many times. The chain is built from TRBV2 and TRBJ1-1, with D possibly TRBD1 on 5 matching bases. Looked up from germline, CDR1 is SNHLY and CDR2 is FYNNEI. Trimming left V 2 bases short and J 4 bases short, with 8 bases between. CDR3 length equals 13 residues. The CDR3 DNA follows: TGTGCCAGCAGTGAACAGGGTCCCACTGAAGCTTTCTTT. Translating gives CASSEQGPTEAFF. Variable domain in full (rest from reference TRBV2 and TRBJ1-1): EPEVTQTPSHQVTQMGQEVILRCVPISNHLYFYWYRQILGQKVEFLVSFYNNEISEKSEIFDDQFSVERPDGSNFTLKIRSTKLEDSAMYFCASSEQGPTEAFFGQGTRLTVV.

This clonotype was picked up many times. This chain's CDR3 is CASSLDLGRVGEQFF. For the CDR3, the DNA is TGCGCCAGCAGCTTGGATTTGGGCAGGGTCGGTGAGCAGTTCTTC. The chain employs TRBV5-1 and TRBJ2-1; perhaps TRBD1 as D (5 bases). The CDR3 length is 15 residues. Germline lookup yields CDR1 SGHRS and CDR2 YFSETQ. The germline V and J ends were trimmed by 0 bases and 9 bases, with 16 bases remaining between them.

The rearrangement joins TRBV7-6 to TRBJ2-7, with TRBD1 as a possible D gene (6 bases). The V gene lost 5 bases and the J gene lost 2 bases, with 16 bases spanning the gap. The CDR3 is 15 residues long. The V gene's germline CDR1 is SGHVS and CDR2 FNYEAQ. The CDR3 is CASSQGQGGTYEQYF. Written as DNA, the CDR3 is TGTGCCAGCAGCCAGGGACAAGGGGGAACCTACGAGCAGTACTTC.

This clonotype was recorded many times. The V gene is TRBV5-1, the J gene TRBJ1-1; a weak D match, TRBD1 (6 bases). Germline V gene sequence: CDR1 SGHRS, CDR2 YFSETQ. This CDR3 has 15 residues. Trimming took 1 base from V and 4 from J, leaving 14 bases between them. The CDR3 DNA is TGCGCCAGCAGCTTGAACCCGGGGGCGGGCACTGAAGCTTTCTTT. Amino acids: CASSLNPGAGTEAFF. The full variable domain, with the rest looked up from reference TRBV5-1 and TRBJ1-1, is KAGVTQTPRYLIKTRGQQVTLSCSPISGHRSVSWYQQTPGQGLQFLFEYFSETQRNKGNFPGRFSGRQFSNSRSEMNVSTLELGDSALYLCASSLNPGAGTEAFFGQGTRLTVV.

This clonotype has a count of ten or more. This chain links TRBV7-2 with TRBJ2-5; 10 bases match TRBD2. From germline, CDR1 is SGHTA and CDR2 FQGNSA. Trimming at V came to 1 base and at J to 2 bases, leaving 1 base not matched to a gene. The CDR3 runs 15 residues. DNA of the CDR3: TGTGCCAGCAGCTTAGTTAGCGGGGGGCAAGAGACCCAGTACTTC. Protein: CASSLVSGGQETQYF.

This clonotype was counted at least ten times. The V gene is TRBV4-1, the J gene TRBJ1-6; TRBD1 agrees at 7 bases. The CDR3 extends over 18 amino acids. Germline V lookup: CDR1 MGHRA, CDR2 YSYEKL. The trim removed 0 bases at V and 0 bases at J, leaving 5 bases unmatched. CDR3 nucleotide sequence: TGCGCCAGCAGCCAAGAGTCTTGGGACAGCTCCTATAATTCACCCCTCCACTTT. This codes for CASSQESWDSSYNSPLHF.

This clonotype was counted many times. The chain carries TRBV5-1 and TRBJ1-2; 9 bases align to TRBD1. Germline V CDR1 and CDR2: SGHRS, YFSETQ. Unmatched junction bases numbered 6, after V lost 2 bases and J lost 4 bases. CDR3 length equals 15 residues. CDR3 in DNA: TGCGCCAGCAGCTTTGGGGACAGGGCTTCCTATGGCTACACCTTC. Its protein is CASSFGDRASYGYTF.

This clonotype was counted at least ten times. This chain connects TRBV5-1 to TRBJ2-2; 9 nucleotides match TRBD1. Germline V gives CDR1 SGHRS, CDR2 YFSETQ. V dropped 4 bases and J dropped 2; count of bases not matched to a gene: 3. The CDR3 covers 15 residues. CDR3 nucleotide sequence: TGCGCCAGCAGCCGGACAGGGGAAAACACCGGGGAGCTGTTTTTT. Translated, it gives CASSRTGENTGELFF.

Many counts were recorded for this clonotype. CDR3 residues: CSASRGSVGNQPQHF. The DNA for the CDR3 is TGCAGTGCTAGCCGGGGCTCTGTGGGGAATCAGCCCCAGCATTTT. J is TRBJ1-5 and V is TRBV20-1; tentatively, D is TRBD1 (5 bases). Germline loops: CDR1 DFQATT, CDR2 SNEGSKA (reference sequence). The CDR3 extends over 15 amino acids. V was trimmed by 3 bases and J by 4 bases, leaving 16 bases between them.

This clonotype was counted at least ten times. The gene calls are TRBV5-1 and TRBJ2-2; D perhaps matches TRBD1 (7 bases). Germline-derived CDR1 and CDR2 are SGHRS and YFSETQ. The CDR3 has 16 amino acids. Trimming removed 3 bases from V and 6 bases from J, with 18 bases in between. As DNA, the CDR3 is TGCGCCAGCAGCTCGGGGGCCACAGGGGTAGCCGGGGAGCTGTTTTTT. This encodes CASSSGATGVAGELFF.

At least ten counts were recorded for this clonotype. J is TRBJ2-3 and V is TRBV18; tentative D call: TRBD2 (5 bases). This CDR3 has 14 amino acids. Germline V gives CDR1 KGHSH, CDR2 LQKENI. V was shortened by 3 bases and J by 0 bases, with 7 bases between the two germline ends. CDR3 region: CASSPRTSTDTQYF. Written as DNA, the CDR3 is TGTGCCAGCTCACCTCGGACTAGCACAGATACGCAGTATTTT. The variable domain in full, with the rest retrieved from reference TRBV18 and TRBJ2-3, is NAGVMQNPRHLVRRRGQEARLRCSPMKGHSHVYWYRQLPEEGLKFMVYLQKENIIDESGMPKERFSAEFPKEGPSILRIQQVVRGDSAAYFCASSPRTSTDTQYFGPGTRLTVL.

This clonotype has at least ten counts. The chain has TRBV20-1 and TRBJ1-1; D unclear. V lost 1 base, J lost 1 base, and 7 bases lay in between. The length of the CDR3 is 13 residues. Germline V gene data show CDR1 as DFQATT and CDR2 as SNEGSKA (reference sequence). The CDR3 region has the DNA TGCAGTGCTAGAGTTTCAGCGAACACTGAAGCTTTCTTT. Protein product: CSARVSANTEAFF.

In its sample, this clonotype was seen many times. The rearrangement links TRBV5-1 to TRBJ2-1; 11 nucleotides align to TRBD2. J lost 9 bases, V lost 1 base, and 6 bases had no gene match. Germline lookup yields CDR1 SGHRS and CDR2 YFSETQ. The CDR3 contains 15 residues. Here the CDR3 reads CASSLLAGGPGEQFF. CDR3 in DNA: TGCGCCAGCAGCTTGTTAGCGGGGGGGCCGGGTGAGCAGTTCTTC.

In its sample, this clonotype was seen many times. This chain uses TRBV12-3 or TRBV12-4 with TRBJ2-3, with D possibly TRBD2 on 5 matching bases. V was pared by 6 bases and J by 6 bases, with 10 bases between. This CDR3 spans 12 amino acids. The CDR3 region is CASSPAGDTQYF. CDR3 in DNA: TGTGCCAGCAGCCCGGCGGGCGATACGCAGTATTTT.

Ten or more counts support this clonotype. This chain uses TRBV20-1 with TRBJ1-1, with D possibly matching TRBD1 (5 bases). There are 15 residues in the CDR3. Germline CDR1 reads DFQATT; CDR2 reads SNEGSKA (reference sequence). The V gene lost 1 base and the J gene lost 6 bases, with 18 bases spanning the gap. The CDR3 protein is CSARGGARSSAEAFF. CDR3 sequence (DNA): TGCAGTGCTAGAGGAGGGGCTAGGTCTTCGGCTGAAGCTTTCTTT.

This clonotype was recorded at least ten times. This chain joins TRBV5-1 and TRBJ2-7; 7 nucleotides agree with TRBD2. V lost 0 bases and J lost 1; bases outside the gene matches: 4. The CDR3 length is 15 residues. CDR1 and CDR2 (germline): SGHRS, YFSETQ. CDR3 nucleotides: TGCGCCAGCAGCTTGGCCGGGGAGGGTTCCTACGAGCAGTACTTC. Protein product: CASSLAGEGSYEQYF.

The sample holds many counts of this clonotype. This sequence joins TRBV28 and TRBJ1-5; D ambiguous. The CDR3 loop spans 16 amino acids. The germline V gene has CDR1 MDHEN and CDR2 SYDVKM. The V end lost 4 bases, the J end lost 1 base, and 14 bases lay between the germline ends. The DNA of the CDR3 is TGTGCCAGCAGTTCTCACGGTCGTCTCAGCAATCAGCCCCAGCATTTT. Translation: CASSSHGRLSNQPQHF.

This clonotype was counted many times. The gene calls are TRBV5-5 and TRBJ2-2; 10 bases map to TRBD2. The CDR3 has 17 residues. The germline gives CDR1 SGHKS, CDR2 YYEKEE (reference sequence). Trimming at V came to 2 bases and at J to 1 base, leaving 5 bases not matched to a gene. The CDR3 coding sequence is TGTGCCAGCAGCTTCCCTAGCGGGGGACGGAACACCGGGGAGCTGTTTTTT. Translating gives CASSFPSGGRNTGELFF.

The rearrangement uses TRBV28 and TRBJ2-7, with 7 nucleotides matching TRBD2. J lost 0 bases, V lost 7 bases, and 12 bases had no gene match. The CDR3 has 16 amino acids. The germline CDR1 and CDR2 sequences are MDHEN and SYDVKM. The CDR3 protein is CASKNGGWSSSYEQYF. The CDR3, as DNA: TGTGCCAGCAAAAACGGGGGGTGGTCTAGCTCCTACGAGCAGTACTTC.

This clonotype was observed at least ten times. The chain carries TRBV7-9 and TRBJ1-1, with 8 bases that match TRBD1. V trimming: 0 bases; J trimming: 10 bases; junction bases outside the gene matches: 4. CDR3 length: 13 residues. CDR1 SEHNR and CDR2 FQNEAQ come from the germline V gene (reference sequence). The CDR3 DNA is TGTGCCAGCAGCTTAGCGGACAGGGTAGGAGCTTTCTTT. The encoded protein is CASSLADRVGAFF.

This clonotype showed up many times. V is TRBV5-1 and J is TRBJ1-2; 7 bases match TRBD1. This CDR3 has 14 amino acids. CDR1 is SGHRS, CDR2 YFSETQ, per germline. With 0 bases clipped from V and 5 bases from J, the junction kept 4 bases outside the gene matches. CDR3 in amino acids: CASSLAGQLYGYTF. The DNA for the CDR3 is TGCGCCAGCAGCTTGGCGGGACAGCTTTATGGCTACACCTTC.

In this sample, this clonotype turned up many times. This chain joins TRBV12-3 or TRBV12-4 and TRBJ2-1; D tentatively reads TRBD1 or TRBD2 (6 bases each). The CDR3 is 13 residues long. V dropped 1 base and J dropped 9 bases, with 10 bases sitting between them. CDR3 region: CASSLVGGTEQFF. In DNA form, the CDR3 reads TGTGCCAGCAGTTTAGTGGGGGGCACTGAGCAGTTCTTC.

In its sample, this clonotype was seen many times. This rearrangement joins TRBV5-1 to TRBJ1-1, with 7 bases fitting TRBD1. V trimming: 0 bases; J trimming: 0 bases; junction bases outside the gene matches: 5. Germline loops: CDR1 SGHRS, CDR2 YFSETQ. The CDR3 extends over 16 amino acids. CDR3 residues: CASSLVPGTVNTEAFF. The CDR3 nucleotides are TGCGCCAGCAGCTTGGTTCCCGGGACAGTGAACACTGAAGCTTTCTTT.

There are many counts of this clonotype. At one end, the junction sequence differs from germline, possibly due to a read error. The chain recombines TRBV5-5 with TRBJ1-1; D remains ambiguous. Germline values: CDR1 SGHKS, CDR2 YYEKEE (reference sequence). The CDR3 is 14 residues long. The chain's CDR3 is CASSLRTGNSEAFF. The CDR3 DNA sequence: TGTGCCAGCAGCTTACGGACGGGGAACTCTGAAGCTTTCTTT.

This clonotype was recorded many times. The chain recombines TRBV5-1 with TRBJ2-1; D is perhaps TRBD1 or TRBD2 (6 bases each). V was cut by 7 bases and J by 0 bases, with 26 bases left in between. In germline, CDR1 is SGHRS, CDR2 YFSETQ. The CDR3 has 19 residues. The chain's CDR3 is CASGPRGGVSIGSYNEQFF. The CDR3 DNA follows: TGCGCCAGCGGACCCAGGGGCGGGGTCTCAATAGGCTCCTACAATGAGCAGTTCTTC.

This clonotype came up many times. The V gene is TRBV20-1, the J gene TRBJ2-3, with a tentative D call TRBD2 (5 bases). The germline V gene encodes CDR1 DFQATT and CDR2 SNEGSKA (reference sequence). This CDR3 region has 15 residues. V dropped 0 bases and J dropped 0 bases, with 10 bases sitting between them. In DNA, the CDR3 is TGCAGTGCTAGAGATCTCTCGGGGAGCACAGATACGCAGTATTTT. It codes for CSARDLSGSTDTQYF.

At least ten counts were recorded for this clonotype. The V gene is TRBV7-9, the J gene TRBJ1-3, with TRBD1 as a possible D gene (5 bases). This CDR3 is 15 amino acids long. Germline V gene lookup returns CDR1 SEHNR and CDR2 FQNEAQ (reference sequence). The V end lost 1 base, the J end lost 4 bases, and 11 bases lay between the germline ends. CDR3 sequence: CASSLVSGEGNTIYF. The CDR3 DNA reads as TGTGCCAGCAGCTTAGTTTCGGGGGAAGGAAACACCATATATTTT.